The 5 T cell receptor beta chains reported below all come from one sample, sequenced in a study of blood T cell repertoires in COVID-19. The data were produced by immunoSEQ multiplex PCR, yet TCRdb's version contains in-frame clones alone and is incomplete. The sample includes tens of thousands of clones, about 82% of them seen just once. Sequenced input: peripheral blood. The receptors derive from a woman aged 55-75 years with acute or convalescent COVID-19.

This clone was counted a few times. The rearrangement links TRBV2 to TRBJ2-1, with D possibly TRBD1 on 5 matching bases. The CDR3 extends over 14 amino acids. Germline lookup yields CDR1 SNHLY and CDR2 FYNNEI. Trimming removed 0 bases from V and 9 bases from J, with 12 bases in between. CDR3 nucleotide sequence: TGTGCCAGCAGTGAAGCGCGAAGGGGCAGTGAGCAGTTCTTC. Translation gives CASSEARRGSEQFF.

The gene calls are TRBV4-2 and TRBJ2-2; 8 bases are a match to TRBD1. The germline V gene has CDR1 LGHNA and CDR2 YNFKEQ. After removal of 3 bases from V and 6 bases from J, the junction contained 12 bases not matched to a gene. The CDR3 totals 17 residues. The CDR3 coding sequence is TGTGCCAGCAGCCACGATAGGACAGGGAGGTCTTCCGGGGAGCTGTTTTTT. It translates to CASSHDRTGRSSGELFF.

This clone was observed once. The V gene is TRBV23-1, the J gene TRBJ2-2; 10 bases are a match to TRBD1. Being an ORF, TRBV23-1 has a function that is uncertain. The J segment lost 0 bases and the V segment lost 7 bases, leaving 14 bases of the junction unmatched. This CDR3 has 19 residues. CDR3 nucleotide sequence: TGCGCCAGCAAATTCCGGGACAGGGGCCAGGGGTCGAACACCGGGGAGCTGTTTTTT. This codes for CASKFRDRGQGSNTGELFF.

The chain is built from TRBV7-9 and TRBJ1-2, with TRBD1 matching 9 bases. The CDR3 consists of 12 residues. V lost 5 bases, J lost 5 bases, and 0 bases stayed unmatched. CDR1 is SEHNR, CDR2 FQNEAQ, per germline (reference sequence). Here the CDR3 reads CASSDRGYGYTF. In DNA form, the CDR3 reads TGTGCCAGCAGCGACAGGGGGTATGGCTACACCTTC. Drawing the rest from reference TRBV7-9 and TRBJ1-2, the complete variable domain is DTGVSQNPRHKITKRGQNVTFRCDPISEHNRLYWYRQTLGQGPEFLTYFQNEAQLEKSRLLSDRFSAERPKGSFSTLEIQRTEQGDSAMYLCASSDRGYGYTFGSGTRLTVV.

The rearrangement links TRBV19 to TRBJ2-2, with a weak D call TRBD2 (6 bases). There are 15 residues in the CDR3. With 3 bases removed from V and 4 bases from J, the gap between germline ends came to 12 bases. Looked up from germline, CDR1 is LNHDA and CDR2 is SQIVND (reference sequence). The CDR3 nucleotides are TGTGCCAGTAGTATCGCGGGACCGATCACCGGGGAGCTGTTTTTT. Translating it yields CASSIAGPITGELFF.